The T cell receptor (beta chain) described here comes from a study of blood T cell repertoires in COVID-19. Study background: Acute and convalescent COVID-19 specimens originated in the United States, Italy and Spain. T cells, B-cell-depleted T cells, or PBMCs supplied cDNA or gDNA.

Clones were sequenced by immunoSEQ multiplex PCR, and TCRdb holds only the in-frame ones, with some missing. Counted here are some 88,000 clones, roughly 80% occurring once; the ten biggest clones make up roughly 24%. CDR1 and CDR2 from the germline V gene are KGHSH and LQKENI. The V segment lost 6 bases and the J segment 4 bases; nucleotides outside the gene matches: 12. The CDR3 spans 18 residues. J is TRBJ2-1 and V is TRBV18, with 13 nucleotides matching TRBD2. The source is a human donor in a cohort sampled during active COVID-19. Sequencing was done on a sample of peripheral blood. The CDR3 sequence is CASSIGGLAGESYNEQFF. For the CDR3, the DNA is TGTGCCAGCTCCATAGGAGGACTAGCGGGAGAATCGTACAATGAGCAGTTCTTC.